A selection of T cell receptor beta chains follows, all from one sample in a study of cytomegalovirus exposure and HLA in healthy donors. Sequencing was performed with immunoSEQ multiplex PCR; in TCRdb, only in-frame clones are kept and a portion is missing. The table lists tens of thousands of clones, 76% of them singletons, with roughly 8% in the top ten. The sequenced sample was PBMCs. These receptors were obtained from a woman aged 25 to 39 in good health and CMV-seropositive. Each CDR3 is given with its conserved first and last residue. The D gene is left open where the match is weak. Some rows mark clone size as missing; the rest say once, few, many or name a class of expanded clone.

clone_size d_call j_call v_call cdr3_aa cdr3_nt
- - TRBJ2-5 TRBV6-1 CASSSSYETQYF TGTGCCAGCAGTAGTAGTTATGAGACCCAGTACTTC
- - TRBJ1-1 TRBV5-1 CASSPTGMNTEAFF TGCGCCAGCAGCCCGACAGGAATGAACACTGAAGCTTTCTTT
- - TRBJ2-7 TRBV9 CASSGGGHPTYEQYF TGTGCCAGCAGCGGGGGGGGGCACCCGACCTACGAGCAGTACTTC
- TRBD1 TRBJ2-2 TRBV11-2 CASSARTGSGELFF TGTGCCAGCAGCGCCCGGACAGGGTCCGGGGAGCTGTTTTTT
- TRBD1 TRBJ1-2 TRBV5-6 CASSFRDRVNYGYTF TGTGCCAGCAGCTTCCGGGACAGGGTCAACTATGGCTACACCTTC
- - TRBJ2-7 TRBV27 CASSFYSTGREQYF TGTGCCAGCAGTTTTTATAGCACAGGTCGCGAGCAGTACTTC
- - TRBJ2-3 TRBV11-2 CASSLMRQPDTQYF TGTGCCAGCAGCTTAATGCGGCAACCTGATACGCAGTATTTT
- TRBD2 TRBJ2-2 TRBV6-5 CASSLAGSPGELFF TGTGCCAGCAGTCTAGCGGGATCCCCCGGGGAGCTGTTTTTT
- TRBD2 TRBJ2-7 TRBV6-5 CASGLGGGYEQYF TGTGCCAGCGGATTGGGGGGGGGTTACGAGCAGTACTTC
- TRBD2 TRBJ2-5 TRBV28 CASRFGRLASQETQYF TGTGCCAGCAGATTCGGGCGACTAGCTTCCCAAGAGACCCAGTACTTC
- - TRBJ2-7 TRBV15 CATSRGQGMFPEQYF TGTGCCACCAGCAGAGGTCAGGGTATGTTCCCCGAGCAGTACTTC
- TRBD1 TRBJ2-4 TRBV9 CASQGQLGIQYF TGTGCCAGCCAGGGACAGCTTGGAATTCAGTACTTC
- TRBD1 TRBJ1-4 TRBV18 CASSPQGQPNEKLFF TGTGCCAGCTCACCGCAGGGACAGCCTAATGAAAAACTGTTTTTT
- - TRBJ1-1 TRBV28 CASSLGGSGEAFF TGTGCCAGCAGTTTGGGGGGTTCAGGTGAAGCTTTCTTT
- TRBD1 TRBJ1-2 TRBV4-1 CASSFGTGNYGYTF TGCGCCAGCAGCTTTGGGACAGGAAACTATGGCTACACCTTC
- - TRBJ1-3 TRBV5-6 CASSLGQAGNTIYF TGTGCCAGCAGCTTAGGACAAGCTGGAAACACCATATATTTT
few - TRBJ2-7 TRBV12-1 CASSFSVYEQYF TGTGCCAGCAGCTTTTCTGTCTACGAGCAGTACTTC
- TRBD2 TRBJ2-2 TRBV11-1 CASSLYSGGFAGELFF TGTGCCAGCAGCTTATATAGCGGGGGTTTCGCCGGGGAGCTGTTTTTT
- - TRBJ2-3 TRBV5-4 CASSSGTRTDTQYF TGTGCCAGCAGCTCTGGGACTCGTACAGATACGCAGTATTTT
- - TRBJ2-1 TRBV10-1 CASSPGGSYNEQFF TGCGCCAGCAGCCCCGGGGGATCCTACAATGAGCAGTTCTTC
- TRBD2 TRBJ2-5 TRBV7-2 CASSSRTSGSRTQYF TGTGCCAGCAGCTCCAGGACTAGCGGGAGTCGGACCCAGTACTTC
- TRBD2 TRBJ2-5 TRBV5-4 CASSLESSGAQETQYF TGTGCCAGCAGCTTGGAGTCTAGCGGGGCACAAGAGACCCAGTACTTC
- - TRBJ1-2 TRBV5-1 CASSFRDNYGYTF TGCGCCAGCAGCTTTCGGGATAACTATGGCTACACCTTC
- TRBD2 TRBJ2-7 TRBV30 CAWRNSGTYEQYF TGTGCCTGGAGAAATAGCGGGACCTACGAGCAGTACTTC
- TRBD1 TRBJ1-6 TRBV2 CASSEGDRANSPLHF TGTGCCAGCAGTGAAGGAGACAGGGCGAATTCACCCCTCCACTTT
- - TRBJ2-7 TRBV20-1 CSAQSHEQYF TGCAGTGCCCAATCCCACGAGCAGTACTTC
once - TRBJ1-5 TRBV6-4 CASSPGTISGQPQHF TGTGCCAGTTCGCCCGGAACCATATCGGGGCAGCCCCAGCATTTT
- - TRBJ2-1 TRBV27 CASSTGTGTYNEQFF TGTGCCAGCAGTACCGGGACTGGAACCTACAATGAGCAGTTCTTC
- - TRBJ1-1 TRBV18 CASSNMAVNTEAFF TGTGCCAGCTCAAATATGGCGGTGAACACTGAAGCTTTCTTT
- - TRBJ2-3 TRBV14 CASVERLTDTQYF TGTGCCAGCGTGGAGAGACTCACAGATACGCAGTATTTT
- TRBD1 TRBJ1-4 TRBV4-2 CASSRGTEDEKLFF TGTGCCAGCAGCAGGGGGACAGAGGATGAAAAACTGTTTTTT
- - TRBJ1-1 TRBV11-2 CASGPQSARGAFF TGTGCCAGCGGCCCCCAATCGGCCCGGGGAGCTTTCTTT
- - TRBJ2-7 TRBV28 CASSLPRGADSYEQYF TGTGCCAGCAGTCTCCCCCGAGGGGCGGACAGCTACGAGCAGTACTTC
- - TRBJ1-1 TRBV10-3 CAISESGEYTEAFF TGTGCCATCAGTGAGTCAGGGGAATACACTGAAGCTTTCTTT
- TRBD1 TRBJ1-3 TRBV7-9 CASSSLPQGAGNTIYF TGTGCCAGCAGCTCCCTTCCCCAGGGGGCTGGAAACACCATATATTTT
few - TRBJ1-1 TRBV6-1 CASTNSAEAFF TGTGCCAGCACCAACTCGGCTGAAGCTTTCTTT
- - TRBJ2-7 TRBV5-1 CATRRSGTSEQYF TGCGCCACCCGGCGTTCGGGTACGTCCGAGCAGTACTTC
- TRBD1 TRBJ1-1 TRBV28 CASDYRGGNTEAFF TGTGCCAGCGATTACAGGGGGGGCAACACTGAAGCTTTCTTT
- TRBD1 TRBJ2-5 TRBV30 CAWSGAGGADQYF TGTGCCTGGAGTGGGGCAGGGGGCGCGGACCAGTACTTC
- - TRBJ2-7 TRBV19 CASSTGVSYEQYF TGTGCCAGTAGTACCGGGGTCTCCTACGAGCAGTACTTC
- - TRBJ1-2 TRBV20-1 CRATANYGYTF TGCAGGGCCACAGCTAACTATGGCTACACCTTC
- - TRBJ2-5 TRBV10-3 CATGAQETQYF TGTGCCACTGGGGCCCAAGAGACCCAGTACTTC
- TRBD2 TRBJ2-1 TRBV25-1 CASSGDYRNEQFF TGTGCCTCCTCGGGGGACTACAGGAATGAGCAGTTCTTC
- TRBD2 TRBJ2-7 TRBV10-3 CAISDPGGNIPREQYF TGTGCCATCAGTGACCCCGGGGGGAATATTCCTCGGGAGCAGTACTTC
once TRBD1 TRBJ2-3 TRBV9 CASSLEVGAGGSTDTQYF TGTGCCAGCAGCCTAGAGGTCGGGGCAGGGGGAAGCACAGATACGCAGTATTTT
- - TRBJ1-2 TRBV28 CASSLIRGGYTF TGTGCCAGCAGTTTAATCAGGGGTGGCTACACCTTC
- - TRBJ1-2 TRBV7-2 CASSLDPSGAGDYGYTF TGTGCCAGCAGCTTAGATCCCAGCGGGGCCGGCGACTATGGCTACACCTTC
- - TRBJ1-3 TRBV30 CAWDWTGNTIYF TGTGCCTGGGACTGGACTGGAAACACCATATATTTT
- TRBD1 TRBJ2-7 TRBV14 CASSPARGRAEQYF TGTGCCAGCAGCCCAGCCAGGGGGCGCGCCGAGCAGTACTTC
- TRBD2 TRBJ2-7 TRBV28 CASSFVAGGPYEQYF TGTGCCAGCAGTTTTGTAGCGGGAGGGCCCTACGAGCAGTACTTC
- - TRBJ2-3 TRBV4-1 CASSQDSGTAAFTDTQYF TGCGCCAGCAGCCAAGATAGCGGGACAGCCGCCTTCACAGATACGCAGTATTTT
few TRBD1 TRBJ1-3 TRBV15 CATRGTGAGNTIYF TGTGCCACCAGAGGGACAGGGGCCGGAAACACCATATATTTT
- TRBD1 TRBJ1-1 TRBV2 CASSQTGDTEAFF TGTGCCAGCAGCCAGACAGGGGATACTGAAGCTTTCTTT
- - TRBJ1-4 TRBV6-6 CASISDGRSEKLFF TGTGCCAGCATTAGCGACGGGAGGAGTGAAAAACTGTTTTTT
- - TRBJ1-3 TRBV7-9 CASTPQGATSGNTIYF TGTGCCAGCACCCCCCAAGGAGCGACCTCTGGAAACACCATATATTTT
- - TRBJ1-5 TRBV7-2 CASSTQTGQPQHF TGTGCCAGCAGCACGCAGACGGGTCAGCCCCAGCATTTT
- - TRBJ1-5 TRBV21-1 CAAPRTAMQPQHF TGTGCCGCTCCCAGGACAGCCATGCAGCCCCAGCATTTT